This TCR beta chain was captured in a study of regulatory T cells in long-lasting Graves disease. Overall study results and limits: Persistent Graves' disease cases displayed lower TCR diversity than newly diagnosed ones. Favored gene segments in persistent disease were TRBV28, TRBJ1-2 and TRBJ2-5.

Libraries of TCR beta came from iRepertoire HTBI primers plus Arm-PCR of CDR3 regions. A single record per CDR3 protein comes from TCRdb applying MiXCR to the multiplex PCR reads. The table has 360,000 or so distinct CDR3 sequences, roughly 24% seen once. V was shortened by 0 bases and J by 13 bases, with 16 bases between the two germline ends. CDR1 LGHDT and CDR2 YNNKEL come from the germline V gene (reference sequence). The CDR3 extends over 15 amino acids. This clonotype was seen a handful of times. What it binds is not known. Time point defined: persistent/refractory GD, antithyroid drugs over 5 years with positive TRAb. With RNA extracted from PBMCs as input, the TCR library was made. EDTA tubes received approximately 9 milliliters of drawn peripheral blood.

The clonotype comes from a woman aged 35 to 49 with Graves disease. The material was peripheral blood mononuclear cells (PBMCs), obtained when the disease was refractory, from a patient treated with antithyroid drugs. This chain connects TRBV3-1 to TRBJ1-6; D gene unclear. The CDR3 sequence is CASSQDLNIWIPLHF. Here the CDR3 DNA reads TGTGCCAGCAGCCAAGATCTGAACATATGGATTCCCCTCCACTTT.